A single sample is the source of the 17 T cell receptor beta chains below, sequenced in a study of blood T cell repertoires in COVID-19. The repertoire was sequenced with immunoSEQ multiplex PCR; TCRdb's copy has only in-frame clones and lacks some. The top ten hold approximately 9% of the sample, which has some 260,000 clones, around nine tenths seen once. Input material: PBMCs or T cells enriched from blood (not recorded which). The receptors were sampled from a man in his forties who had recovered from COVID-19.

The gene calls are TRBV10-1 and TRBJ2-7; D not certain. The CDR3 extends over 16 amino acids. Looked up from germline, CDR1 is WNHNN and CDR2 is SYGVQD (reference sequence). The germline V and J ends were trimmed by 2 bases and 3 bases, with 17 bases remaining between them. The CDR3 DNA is TGCGCCAGCAGTGAGGGCGCGGAAGCTGTTAGCTACGAGCAGTACTTC. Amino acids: CASSEGAEAVSYEQYF.

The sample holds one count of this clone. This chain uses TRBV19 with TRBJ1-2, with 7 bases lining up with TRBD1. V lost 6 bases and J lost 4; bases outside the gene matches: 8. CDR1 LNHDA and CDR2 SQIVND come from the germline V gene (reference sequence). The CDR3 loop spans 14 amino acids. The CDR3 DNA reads TGTGCCAGTAGCCCTATCGACAGGGCCTATGGCTACACCTTC. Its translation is CASSPIDRAYGYTF.

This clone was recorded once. CDR3 nucleotides: TGTGCCAGCAGCAGTACGGACAGGGGGTCCGAGCAGTACTTC. Its translation: CASSSTDRGSEQYF. The rearrangement links TRBV9 to TRBJ2-7; 10 positions agree with TRBD1. Germline lookup yields CDR1 SGDLS and CDR2 YYNGEE. This CDR3 spans 14 amino acids. V lost 4 bases, J lost 6 bases, and 7 bases stayed unmatched.

The DNA of the CDR3 is TGTGCCATCACCCAGACTAGCACAGATACGCAGTATTTT. Its protein is CAITQTSTDTQYF. This sequence joins TRBV10-3 and TRBJ2-3; D not certain. Germline-derived CDR1 and CDR2 are ENHRY and SYGVKD. V lost 7 bases, J lost 0 bases, and 8 bases lay in between. The CDR3 sequence is 13 residues long.

The DNA of the CDR3 is TGTGCCAGCAGTGACCGGGGGGCAATCTCTGGAAACACCATATATTTT. This codes for CASSDRGAISGNTIYF. This chain links TRBV6-1 with TRBJ1-3, with D perhaps TRBD1 (6 bases). Germline CDR1 reads MNHNS; CDR2 reads SASEGT. The length of the CDR3 is 16 residues. Trimming removed 3 bases from V and 0 bases from J, with 12 bases in between.

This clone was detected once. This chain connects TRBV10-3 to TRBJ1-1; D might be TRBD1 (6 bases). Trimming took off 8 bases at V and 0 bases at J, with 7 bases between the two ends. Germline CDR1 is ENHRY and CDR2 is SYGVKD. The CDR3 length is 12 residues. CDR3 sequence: CAIGQMNTEAFF. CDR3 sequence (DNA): TGTGCCATCGGACAGATGAACACTGAAGCTTTCTTT.

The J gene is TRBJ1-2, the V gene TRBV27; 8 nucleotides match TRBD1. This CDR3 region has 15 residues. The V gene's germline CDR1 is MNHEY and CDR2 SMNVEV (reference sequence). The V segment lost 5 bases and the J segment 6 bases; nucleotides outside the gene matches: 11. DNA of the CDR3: TGTGCCAGCAGTCCCCAGACAGGGGACGGGAATGGCTACACCTTC. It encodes CASSPQTGDGNGYTF.

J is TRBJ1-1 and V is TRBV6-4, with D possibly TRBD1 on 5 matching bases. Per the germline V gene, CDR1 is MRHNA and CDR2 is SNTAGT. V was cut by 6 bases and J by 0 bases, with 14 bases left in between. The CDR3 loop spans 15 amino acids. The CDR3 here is CASRPQGFMNTEAFF. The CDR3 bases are TGTGCCAGCAGGCCCCAGGGATTCATGAACACTGAAGCTTTCTTT.

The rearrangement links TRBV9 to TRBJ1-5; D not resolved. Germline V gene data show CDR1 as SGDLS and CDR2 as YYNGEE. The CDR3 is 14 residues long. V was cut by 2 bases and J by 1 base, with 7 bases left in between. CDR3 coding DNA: TGTGCCAGCAGCGTTGGAGGGAGCAATCAGCCCCAGCATTTT. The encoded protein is CASSVGGSNQPQHF.

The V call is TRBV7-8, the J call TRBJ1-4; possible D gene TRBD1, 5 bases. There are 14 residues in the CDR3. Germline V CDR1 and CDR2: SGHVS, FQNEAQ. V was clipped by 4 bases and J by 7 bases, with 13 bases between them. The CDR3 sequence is CASSSRVMAEKLFF. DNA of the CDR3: TGTGCCAGCAGCTCCAGGGTTATGGCTGAAAAACTGTTTTTT.

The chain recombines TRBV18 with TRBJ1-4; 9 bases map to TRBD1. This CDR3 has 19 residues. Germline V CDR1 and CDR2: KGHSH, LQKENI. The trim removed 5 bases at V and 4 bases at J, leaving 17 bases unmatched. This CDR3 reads CASSTYTGTGPWGNEKLFF. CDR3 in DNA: TGTGCCAGCTCAACTTACACCGGGACAGGGCCCTGGGGTAATGAAAAACTGTTTTTT.

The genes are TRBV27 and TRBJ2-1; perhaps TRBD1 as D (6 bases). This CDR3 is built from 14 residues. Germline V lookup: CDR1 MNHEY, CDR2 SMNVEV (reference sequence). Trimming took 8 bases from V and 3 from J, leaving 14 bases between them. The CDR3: CASARGGVYNEQFF. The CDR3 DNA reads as TGTGCCAGCGCCAGAGGGGGAGTCTACAATGAGCAGTTCTTC.

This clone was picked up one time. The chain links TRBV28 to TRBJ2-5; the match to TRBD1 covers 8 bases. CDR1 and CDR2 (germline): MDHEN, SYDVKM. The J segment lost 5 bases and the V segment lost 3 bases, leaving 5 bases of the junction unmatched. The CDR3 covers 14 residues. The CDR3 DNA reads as TGTGCCAGCAGTTTTGCAGGGGGCGGGGAGACCCAGTACTTC. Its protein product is CASSFAGGGETQYF.

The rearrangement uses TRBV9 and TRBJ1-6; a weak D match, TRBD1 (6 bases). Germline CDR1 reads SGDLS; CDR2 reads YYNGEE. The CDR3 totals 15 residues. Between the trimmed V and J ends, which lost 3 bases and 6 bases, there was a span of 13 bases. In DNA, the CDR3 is TGTGCCAGCAGCGGAAACCAGGACAGTAATTCACCCCTCCACTTT. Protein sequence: CASSGNQDSNSPLHF.

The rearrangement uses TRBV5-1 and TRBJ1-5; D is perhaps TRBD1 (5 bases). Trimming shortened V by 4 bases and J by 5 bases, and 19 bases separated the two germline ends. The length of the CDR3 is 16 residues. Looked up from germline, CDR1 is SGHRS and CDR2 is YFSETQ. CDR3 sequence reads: CASSLGSHGGDQPQHF. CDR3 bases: TGCGCCAGCAGCCTCGGCAGCCACGGAGGGGATCAGCCCCAGCATTTT.

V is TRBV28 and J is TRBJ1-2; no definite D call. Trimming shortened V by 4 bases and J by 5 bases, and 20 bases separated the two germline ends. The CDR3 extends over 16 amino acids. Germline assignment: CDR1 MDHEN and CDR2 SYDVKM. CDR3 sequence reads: CASSSAGMTGVYGYTF. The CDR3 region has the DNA TGTGCCAGCAGTTCCGCGGGGATGACTGGAGTATATGGCTACACCTTC.

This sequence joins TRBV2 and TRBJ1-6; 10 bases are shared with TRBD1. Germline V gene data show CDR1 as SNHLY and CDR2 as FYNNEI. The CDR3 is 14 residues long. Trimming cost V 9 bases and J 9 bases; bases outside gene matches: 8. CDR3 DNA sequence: TGTGCCAGTACCGGGGACAGGGGTTCTTCACCCCTCCACTTT. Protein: CASTGDRGSSPLHF.